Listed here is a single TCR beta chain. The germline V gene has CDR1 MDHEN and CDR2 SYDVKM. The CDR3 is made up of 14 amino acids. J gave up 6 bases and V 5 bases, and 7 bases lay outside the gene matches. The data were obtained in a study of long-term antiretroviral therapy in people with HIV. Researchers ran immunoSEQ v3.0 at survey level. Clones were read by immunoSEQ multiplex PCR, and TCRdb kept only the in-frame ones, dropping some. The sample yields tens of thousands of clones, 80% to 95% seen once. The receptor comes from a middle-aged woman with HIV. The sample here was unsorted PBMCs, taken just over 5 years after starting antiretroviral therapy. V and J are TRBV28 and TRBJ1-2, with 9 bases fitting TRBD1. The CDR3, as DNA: TGTGCCAGCAGTGAAACCGGGACAGGGAATGGCTACACCTTC. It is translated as CASSETGTGNGYTF.